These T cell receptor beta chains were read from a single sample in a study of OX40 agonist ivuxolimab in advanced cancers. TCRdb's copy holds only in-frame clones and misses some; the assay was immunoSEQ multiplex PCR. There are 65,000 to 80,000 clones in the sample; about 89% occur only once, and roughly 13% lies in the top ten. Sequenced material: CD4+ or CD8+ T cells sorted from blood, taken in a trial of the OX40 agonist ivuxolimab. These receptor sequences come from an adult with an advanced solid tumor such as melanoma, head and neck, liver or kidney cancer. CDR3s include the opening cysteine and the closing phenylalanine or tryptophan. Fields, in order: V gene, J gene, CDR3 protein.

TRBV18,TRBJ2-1,CASSPTGEAEQFF
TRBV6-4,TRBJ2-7,CARSDKGWAYEQYF
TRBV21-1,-,CASRWGQTYYEQYF
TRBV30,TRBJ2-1,CAWQPSYNEQFF
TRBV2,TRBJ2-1,CASKESWLAGAHEQFF
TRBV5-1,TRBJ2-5,CASSLDRGDRETQYF
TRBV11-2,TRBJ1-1,CASSRPGSVGTEAFF
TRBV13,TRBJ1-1,CASSATGRGNTEAFF
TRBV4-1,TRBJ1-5,CASSHNRGQDQPQHF
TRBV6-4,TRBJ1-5,CASTMISNQPQHF
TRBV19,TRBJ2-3,CASTSGESTDTQYF
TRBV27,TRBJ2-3,CASSAPTSGSDTQYF
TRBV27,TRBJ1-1,CASSLYGGSTEAFF
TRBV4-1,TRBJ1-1,CASSEEGSTEAFF
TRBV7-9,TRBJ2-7,CASSLAIGGYEQYF
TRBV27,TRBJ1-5,CASNAIYSNQPQHF
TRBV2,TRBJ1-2,CASSGDNYGYTF
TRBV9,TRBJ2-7,CASSVGESNSYEQYF
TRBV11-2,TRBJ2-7,CASVGTLYEQYF
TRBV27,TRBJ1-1,CASRSLVGGGPEAFF
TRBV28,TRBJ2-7,CASGKQGASYEQYF
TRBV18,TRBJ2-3,CASSSTSSTDTQYF
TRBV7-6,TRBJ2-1,CASSLGGAGSNEQFF
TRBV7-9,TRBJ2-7,CASSLNADPYEQYF
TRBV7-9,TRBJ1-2,CASSPSFEFGYGYTF
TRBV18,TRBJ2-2,CASSPTTGTGELFF
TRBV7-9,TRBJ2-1,CASSLAWGVDNEQFF
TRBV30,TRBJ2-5,CALGGQTETQYF
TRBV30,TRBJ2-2,CAWSQGAGELFF
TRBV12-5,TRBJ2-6,CASGLYQGASGANVLTF
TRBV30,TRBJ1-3,CAWSGGDPGNTIYF
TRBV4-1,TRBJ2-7,CASSQGVGQGAYEQYF
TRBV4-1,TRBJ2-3,CASSLNTGLSQYF
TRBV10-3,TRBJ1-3,CAIRAQAEAGNTIYF
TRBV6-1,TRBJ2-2,CASLRQATGELFF
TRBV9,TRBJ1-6,CASSVQGSAYNSPLHF
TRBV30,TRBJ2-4,CAWSEGRGLNIQYF
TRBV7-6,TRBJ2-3,CASRSGTSESTDTQYF
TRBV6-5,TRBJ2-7,CASIRGAGRTYEQYF
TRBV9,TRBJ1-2,CASSPKFQTPDYGYTF
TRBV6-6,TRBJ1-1,CASSYGYTEAFF
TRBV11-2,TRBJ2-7,CASSPFGTGTYEQYF
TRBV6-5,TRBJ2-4,CASSPRDIQYF
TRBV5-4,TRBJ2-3,CASSRLAGGPPDTQYF
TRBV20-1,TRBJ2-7,CSADKRDEQYF
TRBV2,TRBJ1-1,CASSQSRANTEAFF
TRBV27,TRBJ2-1,CASSPLAVSYNEQFF
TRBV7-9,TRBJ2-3,CASSVSGTGYGDTQYF
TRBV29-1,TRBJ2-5,CSVEENSQETQYF